Shown below are 24 T cell receptor beta chains from a single sample sequenced in a study of blood T cell repertoires in COVID-19. Some clones are missing from TCRdb's copy, which holds only in-frame ones; the method was immunoSEQ multiplex PCR. This table has 35,000 to 45,000 clones, about 85% appearing once. The sequenced sample was peripheral blood. Receptor source: a human donor in a cohort sampled during active COVID-19.

The rearrangement joins TRBV25-1 to TRBJ1-2; D is unclear. CDR1 is MGHDK and CDR2 is SYGVNS in the germline V gene. V lost 5 bases to trimming and J lost 2 bases, with 12 bases between them. This CDR3 contains 14 residues. CDR3 DNA: TGTGCCAGCAGTCGGGGAGGTGAAAACTATGGCTACACCTTC. As protein: CASSRGGENYGYTF.

This sequence joins TRBV11-2 and TRBJ2-3; 12 bases are shared with TRBD2. The CDR3 totals 17 residues. Germline V gives CDR1 SGHAT, CDR2 FQNNGV. The V segment lost 5 bases and the J segment 3 bases; nucleotides outside the gene matches: 9. CDR3 sequence (DNA): TGTGCCAGCAGCAGGGGGGGCGGACTAGCGGGGACAGATACGCAGTATTTT. Protein product: CASSRGGGLAGTDTQYF.

In this sample, this clone turned up a few times. The chain couples TRBV4-1 to TRBJ2-7; TRBD1 agrees at 9 bases. The junction had 10 bases not matched to a gene; V was cut back by 6 bases and J by 7 bases. CDR1 MGHRA and CDR2 YSYEKL come from the germline V gene. The length of the CDR3 is 14 residues. The CDR3 is CASRRGTGSGEQYF. DNA for the CDR3: TGCGCCAGCAGACGCGGGACAGGGTCTGGTGAGCAGTACTTC.

The V and J genes are TRBV28 and TRBJ2-4, with D maybe TRBD2 (5 bases). The CDR3 is 15 amino acids. Germline V gene sequence: CDR1 MDHEN, CDR2 SYDVKM. With 5 bases removed from V and 1 base from J, the gap between germline ends came to 12 bases. The CDR3 spells CASSRAAAAKNIQYF. DNA for the CDR3: TGTGCCAGCAGTCGAGCGGCCGCGGCCAAAAACATTCAGTACTTC.

This clone was seen a handful of times. The rearrangement joins TRBV18 to TRBJ1-5; TRBD1 matches at 8 bases. This CDR3 comprises 16 residues. After removal of 6 bases from V and 7 bases from J, the junction contained 14 bases not matched to a gene. The germline gives CDR1 KGHSH, CDR2 LQKENI. This CDR3 is CASSPTAGGSGQPQHF. The CDR3 region has the DNA TGTGCCAGCTCTCCCACGGCAGGGGGCTCCGGGCAGCCCCAGCATTTT.

The chain links TRBV4-1 to TRBJ2-7; 10 bases are a match to TRBD1. The CDR3 is 14 amino acids. V lost 4 bases and J lost 0; bases outside the gene matches: 0. Germline assignment: CDR1 MGHRA and CDR2 YSYEKL. CDR3: CASSRTGGSYEQYF. The CDR3 coding sequence is TGCGCCAGCAGCCGGACAGGGGGCTCCTACGAGCAGTACTTC.

V is TRBV9 and J is TRBJ2-7; 12 bases are a match to TRBD2. The trim removed 2 bases at V and 3 bases at J, leaving 3 bases unmatched. The length of the CDR3 is 15 residues. Germline CDR1 is SGDLS and CDR2 is YYNGEE. The DNA for the CDR3 is TGTGCCAGCAGCGTGTCTAGCGGGGGGGACTACGAGCAGTACTTC. This encodes CASSVSSGGDYEQYF.

The V gene is TRBV6-6, the J gene TRBJ1-1, with D maybe TRBD1 (6 bases). This CDR3 has 15 residues. V gave up 6 bases and J gave up 0 bases, with 14 bases separating them. In germline, CDR1 is MNHNY, CDR2 SVGAGI (reference sequence). CDR3 coding DNA: TGTGCCAGCAGACACGGACAGACCTTGAACACTGAAGCTTTCTTT. This encodes CASRHGQTLNTEAFF.

The chain recombines TRBV9 with TRBJ2-3, with 13 bases that match TRBD2. The CDR3 contains 17 residues. CDR1 and CDR2 (germline): SGDLS, YYNGEE. Unmatched junction bases numbered 10, after V lost 4 bases and J lost 5 bases. CDR3 sequence: CASSPWGLAGQIDTQYF. The CDR3 region has the DNA TGTGCCAGCAGCCCATGGGGACTAGCGGGGCAGATAGATACGCAGTATTTT. The variable domain in full, with the rest retrieved from reference TRBV9 and TRBJ2-3, is DSGVTQTPKHLITATGQRVTLRCSPRSGDLSVYWYQQSLDQGLQFLIQYYNGEERAKGNILERFSAQQFPDLHSELNLSSLELGDSALYFCASSPWGLAGQIDTQYFGPGTRLTVL.

This clone has just one count. The genes are TRBV3-1 (or the pseudogene TRBV3-2) and TRBJ1-2; D remains ambiguous. The V gene's germline CDR1 is LGHDT and CDR2 YNNKEL (reference sequence). There are 15 residues in the CDR3. V lost 0 bases and J 6 bases, leaving 14 bases between the germline ends. The CDR3 spells CASSQDLTVQNGYTF. The CDR3 DNA reads as TGTGCCAGCAGCCAAGATCTGACGGTACAGAATGGCTACACCTTC.

This chain's CDR3 is CASSFDRNTEAFF. The CDR3 region has the DNA TGCGCCAGCAGCTTCGACAGGAACACTGAAGCTTTCTTT. This rearrangement joins TRBV5-1 to TRBJ1-1, with a tentative D call TRBD1 (5 bases). The CDR3 loop spans 13 amino acids. V shed 2 bases and J shed 1 base, with 6 bases lying between them. CDR1 is SGHRS and CDR2 is YFSETQ in the germline V gene.

About this clone itself: Additional DNA sequences in this sample encode the identical CDR3. The chain carries TRBV4-3 and TRBJ1-1; possibly TRBD1 for D (5 bases). V was clipped by 0 bases and J by 1 base, with 12 bases between them. Germline loops: CDR1 LGHNA, CDR2 YSLEER. The CDR3 totals 16 residues. CDR3 sequence (DNA): TGCGCCAGCAGCCAAGATAGGTTCGGGGGGAACACTGAAGCTTTCTTT. The encoded protein is CASSQDRFGGNTEAFF.

The chain recombines TRBV6-4 with TRBJ1-1; D is uncertain. This CDR3 contains 11 residues. Germline CDR1 and CDR2: MRHNA and SNTAGT. V gave up 3 bases and J gave up 6 bases, with 5 bases separating them. CDR3 sequence (DNA): TGTGCCAGCAGTGATAGTCCTGAAGCTTTCTTT. Translated, it gives CASSDSPEAFF.

The chain joins TRBV6-5 to TRBJ2-2; TRBD1 aligns across 8 bases. In germline, CDR1 is MNHEY, CDR2 SVGAGI. This CDR3 spans 15 amino acids. J was trimmed by 0 bases and V by 8 bases; bases with no gene match: 5. DNA for the CDR3: TGTGCCAGCTCCCGGGACAGGACGAACACCGGGGAGCTGTTTTTT. Its protein product is CASSRDRTNTGELFF.

The chain uses TRBV5-6 and TRBJ1-6; TRBD1 aligns across 10 bases. Losses at the gene ends were 4 bases for V and 8 bases for J; bases not matched to a gene: 9. From germline, CDR1 is SGHDT and CDR2 YYEEEE. This CDR3 spans 16 amino acids. The CDR3 reads CASSETGQGFHSPLHF. CDR3 nucleotide sequence: TGTGCCAGCAGCGAAACGGGACAGGGGTTCCATTCACCCCTCCACTTT.

The chain links TRBV7-2 to TRBJ2-1; D not certain. The length of the CDR3 is 14 residues. Germline CDR1 reads SGHTA; CDR2 reads FQGNSA. V was shortened by 3 bases and J by 0 bases, with 6 bases between the two germline ends. The CDR3 loop is CASSFVSSYNEQFF. In DNA, the CDR3 is TGTGCCAGCAGCTTTGTTAGCTCCTACAATGAGCAGTTCTTC. The full variable domain, completed using reference TRBV7-2 and TRBJ2-1, is GAGVSQSPSNKVTEKGKDVELRCDPISGHTALYWYRQSLGQGLEFLIYFQGNSAPDKSGLPSDRFSAERTGGSVSTLTIQRTQQEDSAVYLCASSFVSSYNEQFFGPGTRLTVL.

The CDR3 is CTSSPPLAVEQFF. The DNA of the CDR3 is TGCACCAGCAGCCCCCCTTTAGCGGTTGAGCAGTTCTTC. This chain joins TRBV1 and TRBJ2-1; TRBD2 reflects the table's D call only, with no check against the DNA. TRBV1 is deemed a pseudogene. This CDR3 has 13 amino acids.

The gene calls are TRBV6-1 and TRBJ2-1, with D perhaps matching TRBD2 (6 bases). The CDR3 consists of 13 residues. Germline CDR1 and CDR2: MNHNS and SASEGT. V lost 1 base, J lost 9 bases, and 10 bases lay in between. The CDR3 DNA reads as TGTGCCAGCAGTGAAGAGGGACTTGGTGAGCAGTTCTTC. This gives the protein CASSEEGLGEQFF.

This clone was counted a single time. The J gene is TRBJ1-5, the V gene TRBV10-1; D is unclear. The germline CDR1 and CDR2 sequences are WNHNN and SYGVQD (reference sequence). This CDR3 has 10 residues. Trimming pared 6 bases from V and 7 bases from J, leaving 4 bases between. The CDR3 protein is CASSVQPQHF. The DNA for the CDR3 is TGCGCCAGCAGCGTCCAGCCCCAGCATTTT.

The CDR3 is CASSLGQKSSYEQYF. The CDR3 DNA reads as TGTGCCAGCAGCTTAGGACAAAAAAGCTCCTACGAGCAGTACTTC. This chain joins TRBV7-6 and TRBJ2-7; D is unresolved. Looked up from germline, CDR1 is SGHVS and CDR2 is FNYEAQ. The CDR3 runs to 15 residues. The V end lost 1 base, the J end lost 0 bases, and 10 bases lay between the germline ends.

Comments on this clone: The junction shows a germline mismatch at one end, possibly a read error. This sequence joins TRBV6-5 and TRBJ1-1; weak D call: TRBD1 (6 bases). The CDR3 length is 13 residues. Germline values: CDR1 MNHEY, CDR2 SVGAGI. CDR3: CAGSFTGRSEAFF. CDR3 nucleotides: TGTGCCGGCAGTTTTACAGGGCGGTCTGAAGCTTTCTTT.

The CDR3 sequence: CASSLGGNVLTF. The CDR3 bases are TGTGCCTCCTCATTGGGGGGGAACGTCCTGACTTTC. The V call is TRBV3-1 (or the pseudogene TRBV3-2), the J call TRBJ2-6; TRBD2 agrees at 7 bases. Per the germline V gene, CDR1 is LGHDT and CDR2 is YNNKEL (reference sequence). Germline trimming cut 11 bases from V and 10 bases from J; bases unmatched to any gene: 8. CDR3 length: 12 amino acids.

The chain joins TRBV7-2 to TRBJ1-1; the match to TRBD1 covers 7 bases. Germline V gives CDR1 SGHTA, CDR2 FQGNSA. The CDR3 runs to 17 residues. With V trimmed by 5 bases and J by 4 bases, 16 bases remained unmatched. The CDR3 DNA is TGTGCCAGCAGCCTTCCCTGGGGTACAGGGGACGGCACTGAAGCTTTCTTT. Protein: CASSLPWGTGDGTEAFF.

This clone has only one observation. The chain has TRBV2 and TRBJ2-3; 8 nucleotides match TRBD1. From germline, CDR1 is SNHLY and CDR2 FYNNEI. The CDR3 length is 15 residues. Trimming cost V 5 bases and J 4 bases; bases outside gene matches: 8. CDR3 amino acids: CASSTDRGFPDTQYF. The CDR3 bases are TGTGCCAGCAGTACCGACAGGGGATTCCCAGATACGCAGTATTTT. The variable domain in full, with the rest retrieved from reference TRBV2 and TRBJ2-3, is EPEVTQTPSHQVTQMGQEVILRCVPISNHLYFYWYRQILGQKVEFLVSFYNNEISEKSEIFDDQFSVERPDGSNFTLKIRSTKLEDSAMYFCASSTDRGFPDTQYFGPGTRLTVL.